This T cell receptor beta chain was obtained from a study of blood T cell repertoires in COVID-19. Study background: From T cells, B-cell-depleted T cells, or PBMCs came the material, which was cDNA or gDNA.

Original processing methods: Using reference gene primer amplification, nucleated cell counts were estimated. The assay was immunoSEQ multiplex PCR, and TCRdb's table has in-frame clones only and misses some. The DNA was the basis for D and trimming; V, J and clone size are from that table. The table shows 23,000 or so clones, with around 90% occurring only once. The CDR3 runs 15 residues. V gave up 1 base and J gave up 4 bases, with 11 bases separating them. Looked up from germline, CDR1 is LNHDA and CDR2 is SQIVND (reference sequence). This sequence was found in a human donor in a cohort sampled during active COVID-19. Sequenced input: peripheral blood. This chain links TRBV19 with TRBJ1-3; D is undetermined. This CDR3 reads CASSIGEVRGNTIYF. Here the CDR3 DNA reads TGTGCCAGTAGTATAGGCGAGGTGAGAGGAAACACCATATATTTT.